The 10 T cell receptor beta chains listed next were all sequenced from one sample in a study of blood T cell repertoires in COVID-19. The table came from immunoSEQ multiplex PCR; TCRdb's copy has only in-frame clones and leaves some out. Counted here are approximately 100,000 clones, roughly 90% occurring once; the ten biggest clones make up around 6%. Sample: peripheral blood. Receptors were obtained from a man between 65 and 85 years old with acute or convalescent COVID-19.

J is TRBJ1-1 and V is TRBV11-2, with 7 bases identical to TRBD1. The CDR3 is 15 amino acids. CDR1 and CDR2 (germline): SGHAT, FQNNGV. V gave up 1 base and J gave up 3 bases; unmatched junction bases: 5. CDR3 region: CASSLARTGDTEAFF. CDR3 DNA sequence: TGTGCCAGCAGCTTAGCCAGGACAGGAGACACTGAAGCTTTCTTT.

The V and J genes are TRBV9 and TRBJ2-1; 8 positions match TRBD1. V gave up 4 bases and J gave up 2 bases; unmatched junction bases: 2. The CDR3 contains 14 residues. In germline, CDR1 is SGDLS, CDR2 YYNGEE. The CDR3 loop reads CASSQGATYNEQFF. The DNA of the CDR3 is TGTGCCAGCAGCCAGGGGGCGACCTACAATGAGCAGTTCTTC.

This chain uses TRBV15 with TRBJ2-5, with 7 bases aligning to TRBD1. CDR1 and CDR2 from the germline V gene are LNHNV and YYDKDF (reference sequence). V was clipped by 5 bases and J by 2 bases; unmatched bases: 5. This CDR3 spans 14 amino acids. The CDR3 sequence is CATSHRQGQETQYF. The CDR3 region has the DNA TGTGCCACCAGCCATCGACAGGGACAAGAGACCCAGTACTTC.

V is TRBV10-2 and J is TRBJ1-6; possibly TRBD1 for D (6 bases). Between the trimmed V and J ends, which lost 7 bases and 9 bases, there was a span of 25 bases. The CDR3 length is 17 residues. CDR1 and CDR2 from the germline V gene are WSHSY and SAAADI. CDR3 in amino acids: CASKGRTTGVFASPLHF. Written as DNA, the CDR3 is TGCGCCAGCAAGGGGAGAACGACAGGAGTCTTTGCTTCACCCCTCCACTTT.

The CDR3 DNA sequence: TGTGCCATCAGTGAGTCCTCCGGGGCCTACAATGAGCAGTTCTTC. Amino acids: CAISESSGAYNEQFF. This chain joins TRBV10-3 and TRBJ2-1, with a possible D match to TRBD2 (5 bases). Looked up from germline, CDR1 is ENHRY and CDR2 is SYGVKD. Deletions cut 0 bases from V and 2 bases from J, with 8 bases between. The CDR3 spans 15 residues.

This rearrangement joins TRBV11-3 to TRBJ2-1; D is perhaps TRBD1 (6 bases). The CDR3 contains 16 residues. The V and J ends lost 1 base and 8 bases respectively, with 18 bases between them. The germline V gene encodes CDR1 SGHNT and CDR2 YENEEA. CDR3 in amino acids: CASSLGGGSGGYEQFF. DNA of the CDR3: TGTGCCAGCAGCTTAGGTGGGGGCTCTGGAGGTTATGAGCAGTTCTTC.

The V call is TRBV15, the J call TRBJ1-2, with D tentatively TRBD1 (6 bases). Germline V gives CDR1 LNHNV, CDR2 YYDKDF (reference sequence). Trimming took 0 bases from V and 8 from J, leaving 13 bases between them. The CDR3 runs 14 residues. The CDR3 nucleotides are TGTGCCACCAGCAGAGATAGGGGGACAAGCGGCTACACCTTC. Its protein product is CATSRDRGTSGYTF.

The rearrangement links TRBV4-2 to TRBJ2-1; 9 nucleotides match TRBD2. Germline-derived CDR1 and CDR2 are LGHNA and YNFKEQ. This CDR3 comprises 17 residues. With 3 bases clipped from V and 1 base from J, the junction kept 7 bases outside the gene matches. For the CDR3, the DNA is TGTGCCAGCAGCCAGAGGGAGCGGGAGGTATCCTACAATGAGCAGTTCTTC. This gives the protein CASSQREREVSYNEQFF.

This clone was seen only once. The gene calls are TRBV30 and TRBJ2-2; D gene unclear. The CDR3 spans 12 residues. CDR1 and CDR2 from the germline V gene are GTSNPN and SVGIG (reference sequence). V was trimmed by 4 bases and J by 0 bases, leaving 3 bases between them. In DNA form, the CDR3 reads TGTGCCTGGACGTCGAACACCGGGGAGCTGTTTTTT. Encoded protein: CAWTSNTGELFF. Looking up the rest from reference TRBV30 and TRBJ2-2 gives the full variable domain: SQTIHQWPATLVQPVGSPLSLECTVEGTSNPNLYWYRQAAGRGLQLLFYSVGIGQISSEVPQNLSASRPQDRQFILSSKKLLLSDSGFYLCAWTSNTGELFFGEGSRLTVL.

The V gene is TRBV6-6, the J gene TRBJ1-1; the D is unclear. Germline V gene sequence: CDR1 MNHNY, CDR2 SVGAGI (reference sequence). The CDR3 runs 14 residues. V lost 5 bases, J lost 3 bases, and 13 bases lay in between. CDR3 region: CASSNRGLHTEAFF. The DNA for the CDR3 is TGTGCCAGCAGTAACCGCGGACTGCACACTGAAGCTTTCTTT.